The table lists the clone carrying this TCR beta chain with a few counts. This entry comes from a study of blood T cell repertoires in COVID-19. In the study overall: The United States, Italy and Spain supplied acute and convalescent COVID-19 samples.

Germline V gene data show CDR1 as SGHDT and CDR2 as YYEEEE. J lost 2 bases, V lost 2 bases, and 6 bases had no gene match. The CDR3 covers 16 residues. Original data processing: Amplification from reference gene primers served as the basis for estimated nucleated cell counts. Sequencing used immunoSEQ multiplex PCR; TCRdb keeps in-frame clones, though not all of them. V and J calls and clone size are copied from that table; D and trimming were computed from the DNA. In the table there are roughly 190,000 clones, around 83% of which are singletons. Sequences were obtained from peripheral blood. The chain employs TRBV5-6 and TRBJ2-3, with TRBD2 matching 9 bases. This TCR was sampled from a man aged 45-60 years with active or convalescent COVID-19. CDR3 in amino acids: CASSFLAGSSTDTQYF. CDR3 in DNA: TGTGCCAGCAGCTTTCTAGCGGGAAGTTCCACAGATACGCAGTATTTT.